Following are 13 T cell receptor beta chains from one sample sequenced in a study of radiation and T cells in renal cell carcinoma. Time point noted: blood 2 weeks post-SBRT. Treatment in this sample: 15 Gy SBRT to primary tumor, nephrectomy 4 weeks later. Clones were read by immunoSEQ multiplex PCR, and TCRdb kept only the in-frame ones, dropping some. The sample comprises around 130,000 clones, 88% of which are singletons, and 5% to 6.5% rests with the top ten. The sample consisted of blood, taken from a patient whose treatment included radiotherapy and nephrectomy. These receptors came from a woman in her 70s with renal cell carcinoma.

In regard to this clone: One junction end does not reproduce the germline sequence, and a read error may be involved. The CDR3 region has the DNA TGCGCCAGCAGACCCGGGACAGCTAATCAGCACCAGCATTTT. Protein: CASRPGTANQHQHF. The rearrangement joins TRBV5-1 to TRBJ1-5, with 7 bases aligning to TRBD1. Per the germline V gene, CDR1 is SGHRS and CDR2 is YFSETQ. The CDR3 consists of 14 residues.

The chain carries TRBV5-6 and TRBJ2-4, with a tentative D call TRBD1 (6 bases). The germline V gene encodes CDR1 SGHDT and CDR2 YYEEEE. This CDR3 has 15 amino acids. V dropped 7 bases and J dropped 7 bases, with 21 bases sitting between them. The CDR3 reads CASSGIGDNWNIQYF. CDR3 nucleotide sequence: TGTGCCAGCTCGGGGATTGGGGACAACTGGAACATTCAGTACTTC. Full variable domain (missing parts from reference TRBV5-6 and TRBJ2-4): DAGVTQSPTHLIKTRGQQVTLRCSPKSGHDTVSWYQQALGQGPQFIFQYYEEEERQRGNFPDRFSGHQFPNYSSELNVNALLLGDSALYLCASSGIGDNWNIQYFGAGTRLSVL.

As DNA, the CDR3 is TGTGCCAGCAGTCTCGACAGGGGAACAACTGAAGCTTTCTTT. It specifies CASSLDRGTTEAFF. This sequence joins TRBV6-1 and TRBJ1-1; 8 positions match TRBD1. The junction had 7 bases not matched to a gene; V was cut back by 5 bases and J by 5 bases. The CDR3 runs to 14 residues. CDR1 and CDR2 from the germline V gene are MNHNS and SASEGT.

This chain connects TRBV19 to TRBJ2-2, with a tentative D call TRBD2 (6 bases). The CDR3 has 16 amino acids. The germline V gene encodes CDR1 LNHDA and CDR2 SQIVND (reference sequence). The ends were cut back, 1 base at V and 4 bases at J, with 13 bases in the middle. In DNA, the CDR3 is TGTGCCAGTAGTATAGTAGCGAGACTAGGCACCGGGGAGCTGTTTTTT. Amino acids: CASSIVARLGTGELFF.

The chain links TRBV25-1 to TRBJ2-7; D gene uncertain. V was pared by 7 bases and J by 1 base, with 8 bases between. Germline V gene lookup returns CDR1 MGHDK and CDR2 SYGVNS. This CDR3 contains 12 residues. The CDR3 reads CASNGPSYEQYF. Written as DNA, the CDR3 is TGTGCCAGCAACGGGCCTTCCTACGAGCAGTACTTC.

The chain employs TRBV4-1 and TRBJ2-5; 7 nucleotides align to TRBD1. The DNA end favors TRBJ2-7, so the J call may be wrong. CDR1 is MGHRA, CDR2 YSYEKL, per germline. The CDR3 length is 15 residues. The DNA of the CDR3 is TGCGCCAGCAGCCAGTTAGACAGGGCTCTAAACGAGCAGTACTTC. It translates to CASSQLDRALNEQYF.

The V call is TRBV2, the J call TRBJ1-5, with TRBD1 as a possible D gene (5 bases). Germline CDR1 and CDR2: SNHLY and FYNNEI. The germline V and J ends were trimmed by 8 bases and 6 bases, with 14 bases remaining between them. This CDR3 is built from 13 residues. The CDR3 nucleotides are TGTGCCAGCGTTGGGGCCCCGACTCAGCCCCAGCATTTT. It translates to CASVGAPTQPQHF.

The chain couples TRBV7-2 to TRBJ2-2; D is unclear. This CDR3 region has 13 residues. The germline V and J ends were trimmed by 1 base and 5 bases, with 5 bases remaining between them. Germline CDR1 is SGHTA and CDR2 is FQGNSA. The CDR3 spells CASSLDWTGELFF. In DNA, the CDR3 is TGTGCCAGCAGCTTAGACTGGACCGGGGAGCTGTTTTTT. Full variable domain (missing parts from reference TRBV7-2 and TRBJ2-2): GAGVSQSPSNKVTEKGKDVELRCDPISGHTALYWYRQSLGQGLEFLIYFQGNSAPDKSGLPSDRFSAERTGGSVSTLTIQRTQQEDSAVYLCASSLDWTGELFFGEGSRLTVL.

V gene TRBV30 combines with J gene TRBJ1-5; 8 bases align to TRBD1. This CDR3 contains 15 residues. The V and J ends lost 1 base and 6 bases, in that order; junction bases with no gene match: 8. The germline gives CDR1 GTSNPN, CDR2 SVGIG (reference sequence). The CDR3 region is CAWSAGTGRLQPQHF. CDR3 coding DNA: TGTGCCTGGAGTGCCGGGACAGGCCGCCTTCAGCCCCAGCATTTT.

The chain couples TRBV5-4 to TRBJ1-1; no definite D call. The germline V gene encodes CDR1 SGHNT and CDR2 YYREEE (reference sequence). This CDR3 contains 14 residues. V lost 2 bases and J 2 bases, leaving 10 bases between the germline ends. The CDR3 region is CASSFMTVNTEAFF. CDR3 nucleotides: TGTGCCAGCAGCTTTATGACCGTAAACACTGAAGCTTTCTTT.

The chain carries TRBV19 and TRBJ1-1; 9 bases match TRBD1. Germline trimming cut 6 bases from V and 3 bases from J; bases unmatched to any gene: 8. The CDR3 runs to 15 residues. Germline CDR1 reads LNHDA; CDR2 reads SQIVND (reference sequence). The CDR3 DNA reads TGTGCCAGTAGGCGTCGACAGGGGGGGGACACTGAAGCTTTCTTT. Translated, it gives CASRRRQGGDTEAFF. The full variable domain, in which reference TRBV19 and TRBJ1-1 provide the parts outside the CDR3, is DGGITQSPKYLFRKEGQNVTLSCEQNLNHDAMYWYRQDPGQGLRLIYYSQIVNDFQKGDIAEGYSVSREKKESFPLTVTSAQKNPTAFYLCASRRRQGGDTEAFFGQGTRLTVV.

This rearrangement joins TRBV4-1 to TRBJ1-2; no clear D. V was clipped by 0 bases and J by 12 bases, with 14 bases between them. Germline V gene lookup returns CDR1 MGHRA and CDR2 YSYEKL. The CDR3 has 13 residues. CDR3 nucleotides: TGCGCCAGCAGCCAAGAAGGAGCACTACCTAACACCTTC. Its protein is CASSQEGALPNTF.

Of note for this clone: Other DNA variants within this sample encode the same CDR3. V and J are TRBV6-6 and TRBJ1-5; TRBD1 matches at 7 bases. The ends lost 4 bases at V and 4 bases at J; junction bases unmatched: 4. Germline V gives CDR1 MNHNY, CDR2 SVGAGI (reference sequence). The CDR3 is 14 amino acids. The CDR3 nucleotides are TGTGCCAGCAGTTCGGGACAGTCTAATCAGCCCCAGCATTTT. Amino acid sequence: CASSSGQSNQPQHF.